This T cell receptor beta chain originates from a study of CD8 T cells in ankylosing spondylitis. Overall study findings and caveats: Previously reported in reactive arthritis synovial fluid and blood were some of the motif variants. In ankylosing spondylitis blood, a motif of fewer than 10 highly homologous TCR beta variants appeared characteristic. Matched synovial fluid from ankylosing spondylitis patients was reported to be enriched for disease-linked clones. Clones linked to the disease showed a CD8+ phenotype. They occurred at relatively low frequencies in peripheral blood.

Quantitative molecular-barcoded 5'-RACE generated the TCR beta libraries. One entry per CDR3 protein results from TCRdb running MiXCR on the 5' RACE reads. The sample records under 250,000 distinct CDR3 sequences, 6% to 8.5% being singletons. The length of the CDR3 is 13 residues. Looked up from germline, CDR1 is GTSNPN and CDR2 is SVGIG (reference sequence). Between the trimmed V and J ends, which lost 5 bases and 3 bases, there was a span of 13 bases. As concerns this clonotype: Its matching antigen is unknown.

The sequence derives from a male donor with ankylosing spondylitis. The J gene is TRBJ1-2, the V gene TRBV30, with D uncertain. The sequenced material came from blood, either unsorted or a sorted T cell fraction (not recorded which). CDR3 protein: CAWLGSGYYGYTF. CDR3 in DNA: TGTGCCTGGTTAGGCAGCGGCTACTATGGCTACACCTTC.